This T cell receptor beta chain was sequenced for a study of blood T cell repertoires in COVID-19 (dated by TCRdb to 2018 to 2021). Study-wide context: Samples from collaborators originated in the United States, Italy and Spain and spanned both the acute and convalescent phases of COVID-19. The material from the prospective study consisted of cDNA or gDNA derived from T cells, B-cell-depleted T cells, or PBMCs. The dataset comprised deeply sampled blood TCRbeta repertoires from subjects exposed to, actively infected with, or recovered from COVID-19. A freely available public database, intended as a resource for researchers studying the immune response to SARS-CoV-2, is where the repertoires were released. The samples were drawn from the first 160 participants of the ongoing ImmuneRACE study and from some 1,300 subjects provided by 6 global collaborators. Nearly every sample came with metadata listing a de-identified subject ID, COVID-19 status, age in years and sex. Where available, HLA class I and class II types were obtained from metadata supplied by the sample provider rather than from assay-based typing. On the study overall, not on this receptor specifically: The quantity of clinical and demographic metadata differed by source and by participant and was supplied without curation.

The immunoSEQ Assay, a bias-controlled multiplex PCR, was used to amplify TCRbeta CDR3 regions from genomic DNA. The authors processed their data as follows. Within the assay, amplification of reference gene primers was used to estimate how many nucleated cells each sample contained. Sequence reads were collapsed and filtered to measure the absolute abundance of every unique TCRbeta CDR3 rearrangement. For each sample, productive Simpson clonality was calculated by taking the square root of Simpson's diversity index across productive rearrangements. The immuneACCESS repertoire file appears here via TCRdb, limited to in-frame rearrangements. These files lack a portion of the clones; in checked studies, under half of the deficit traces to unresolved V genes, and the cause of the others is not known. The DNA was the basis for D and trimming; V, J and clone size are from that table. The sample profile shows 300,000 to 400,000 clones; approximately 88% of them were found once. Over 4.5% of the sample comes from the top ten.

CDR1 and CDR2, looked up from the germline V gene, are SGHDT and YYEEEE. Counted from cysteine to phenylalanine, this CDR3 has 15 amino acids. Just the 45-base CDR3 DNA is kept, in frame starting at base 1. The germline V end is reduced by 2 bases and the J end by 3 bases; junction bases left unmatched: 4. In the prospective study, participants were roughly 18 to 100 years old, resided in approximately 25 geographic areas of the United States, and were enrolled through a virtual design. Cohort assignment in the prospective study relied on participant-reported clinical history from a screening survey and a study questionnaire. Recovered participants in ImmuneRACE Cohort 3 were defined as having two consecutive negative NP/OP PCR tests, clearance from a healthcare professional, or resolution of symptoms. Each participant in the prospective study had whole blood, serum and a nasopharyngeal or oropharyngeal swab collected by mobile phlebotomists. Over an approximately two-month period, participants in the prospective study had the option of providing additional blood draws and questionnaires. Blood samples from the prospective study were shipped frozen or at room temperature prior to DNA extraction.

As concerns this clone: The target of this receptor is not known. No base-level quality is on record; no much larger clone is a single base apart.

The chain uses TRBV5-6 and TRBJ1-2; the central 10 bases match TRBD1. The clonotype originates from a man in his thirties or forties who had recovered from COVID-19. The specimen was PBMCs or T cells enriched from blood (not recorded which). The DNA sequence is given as TGTGCCAGCAGCTTAACGGGGACAGGGGACTATGGCTACACCTTC. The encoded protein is CASSLTGTGDYGYTF.